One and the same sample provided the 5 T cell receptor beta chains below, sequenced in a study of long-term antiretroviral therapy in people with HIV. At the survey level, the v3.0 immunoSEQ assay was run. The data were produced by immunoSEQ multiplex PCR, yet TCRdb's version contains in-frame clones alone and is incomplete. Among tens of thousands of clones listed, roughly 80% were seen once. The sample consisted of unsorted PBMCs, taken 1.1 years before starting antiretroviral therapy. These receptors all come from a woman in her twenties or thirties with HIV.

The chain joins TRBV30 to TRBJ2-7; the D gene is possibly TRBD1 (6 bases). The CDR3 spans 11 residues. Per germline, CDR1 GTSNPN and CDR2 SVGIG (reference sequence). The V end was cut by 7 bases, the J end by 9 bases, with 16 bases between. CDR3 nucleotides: TGTGCCTCCTTACAGGGTACCGGGCAGTACTTC. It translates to CASLQGTGQYF.

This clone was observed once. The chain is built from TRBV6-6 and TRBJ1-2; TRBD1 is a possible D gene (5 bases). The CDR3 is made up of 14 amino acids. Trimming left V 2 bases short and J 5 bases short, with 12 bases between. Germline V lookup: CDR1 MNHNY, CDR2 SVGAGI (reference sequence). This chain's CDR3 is CASSYVGGSYGYTF. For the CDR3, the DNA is TGTGCCAGCAGTTACGTCGGGGGAAGTTATGGCTACACCTTC.

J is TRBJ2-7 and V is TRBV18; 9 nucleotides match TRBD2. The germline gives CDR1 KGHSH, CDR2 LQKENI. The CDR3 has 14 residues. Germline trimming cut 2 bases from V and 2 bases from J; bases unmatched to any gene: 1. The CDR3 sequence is CASSPAGGTYEQYF. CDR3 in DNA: TGTGCCAGCTCACCAGCGGGGGGGACCTACGAGCAGTACTTC.

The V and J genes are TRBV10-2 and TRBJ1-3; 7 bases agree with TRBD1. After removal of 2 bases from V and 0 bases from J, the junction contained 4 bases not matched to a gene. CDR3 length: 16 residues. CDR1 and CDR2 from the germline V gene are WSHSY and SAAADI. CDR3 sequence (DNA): TGCGCCAGCAGTGAGAAGCGACAGGGCTCTGGAAACACCATATATTTT. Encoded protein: CASSEKRQGSGNTIYF.

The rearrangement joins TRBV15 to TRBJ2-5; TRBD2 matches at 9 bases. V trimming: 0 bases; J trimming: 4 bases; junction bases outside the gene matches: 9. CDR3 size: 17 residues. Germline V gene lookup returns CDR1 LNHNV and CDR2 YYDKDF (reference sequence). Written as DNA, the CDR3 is TGTGCCACCAGCAGAGATTTAGGCGGCGGGGGGGCAGAGACCCAGTACTTC. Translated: CATSRDLGGGGAETQYF.